The present entry profiles one T cell receptor (beta chain) with its context. Its specificity is unknown. CDR3 length: 15 residues. The V gene's germline CDR1 is MNHEY and CDR2 SVGAGI. V lost 5 bases to trimming and J lost 1 base; unmatched junction nucleotides: 6. A multiplex PCR was run with 60 Vbeta primers and 13 Jbeta primers. The assay was immunoSEQ multiplex PCR, and TCRdb's table has in-frame clones only and misses some. Of about 210,000 clones listed, around 79% are singletons. This sample stems from a study of cytomegalovirus exposure and HLA in healthy donors. Study-wide background: Ancestry clustering placed more than 80% of around 400 genotyped donors in the Caucasian-associated cluster.

Study-wide results and caveats: Some highly shared sequence variants likely arose as a pipeline artifact. After further analysis at a later stage, roughly 16,000 TCR beta sequences were associated with HLA alleles at 0.05 false discovery rate.

Sample: PBMCs. The clonotype comes from a male donor in good health and CMV-seronegative. This chain uses TRBV6-5 with TRBJ1-1; TRBD1 agrees at 8 bases. CDR3 residues: CASSRQDRANTEAFF. The DNA of the CDR3 is TGTGCCAGCAGTCGCCAGGACAGGGCGAACACTGAAGCTTTCTTT.